This T cell receptor (beta chain) was profiled in a study of radiotherapy plus CTLA-4 blockade in lung cancer. TCRdb's copy holds only in-frame clones and misses some; the assay was immunoSEQ multiplex PCR. Counted here are approximately 50,000 clones, 73% occurring once; the ten biggest clones make up 3.5% to 4%. The CDR3 contains 14 residues. Germline V lookup: CDR1 PRHDT, CDR2 FYEKMQ (reference sequence). Trimming removed 1 base at V and 7 bases at J, with 13 bases between. The TCR was taken from a human donor with non-small cell lung cancer who had a complete response to radiotherapy plus ipilimumab. The material sequenced was peripheral blood, taken from a patient treated with radiotherapy plus ipilimumab. The rearrangement uses TRBV13 and TRBJ1-1; D possibly corresponds to TRBD1 (5 bases). The CDR3 is CASSLVGGVSEAFF. The CDR3 nucleotides are TGTGCCAGCAGCTTAGTTGGAGGGGTGAGTGAAGCTTTCTTT. Complete variable domain (other parts from reference TRBV13 and TRBJ1-1): AAGVIQSPRHLIKEKRETATLKCYPIPRHDTVYWYQQGPGQDPQFLISFYEKMQSDKGSIPDRFSAQQFSDYHSELNMSSLELGDSALYFCASSLVGGVSEAFFGQGTRLTVV.